The following is a T cell receptor beta chain sequence with its context. Its antigen is undetermined. Germline lookup yields CDR1 MNHEY and CDR2 SVGAGI. V was clipped by 5 bases and J by 0 bases; unmatched bases: 6. The CDR3 contains 15 residues. This nonspecific control used anti-CD3/anti-CD28 bead stimulation of CD4+ T cells. Responding CD4+ T cells were sorted by upregulation of both CD40 ligand and CD69. This sample was taken from a study of persistence of HIV-infected CD4 T cells. Sequencing used immunoSEQ version 4 in survey mode. Profiling relied on immunoSEQ multiplex PCR, and the TCRdb table lists in-frame clones only, not all of them. The repertoire has more than 35,000 clones, roughly 90% of them found once; the top ten carry under 2%.

The sequence derives from an adult man with HIV who was CMV-seropositive. This sample comprised CD4+ T cells sorted from PBMCs after roughly 18-hour stimulation, obtained from a patient who received antiretroviral therapy. The rearrangement uses TRBV6-5 and TRBJ2-7; TRBD1 aligns across 8 bases. The CDR3, as DNA: TGTGCCAGCAGTCCGGACAGGGTCGGCTCCTACGAGCAGTACTTC. Residues: CASSPDRVGSYEQYF.